This T cell receptor (beta chain) was captured in a study of human T cells and chemical hapten exposure. On the study more broadly: Across the whole study, which lasted about 6 months, patients were given diphenylcyclopropenone on the scalp once a week. General study points: The presence of alopecia in the donors means their immune response may differ from healthy people's.

In this sample, this clonotype turned up many times. Its target is unknown. Time point given: patch test 3, about 24 weeks after DPC sensitization. The treatment was: therapeutic diphenylcyclopropenone sensitization with weekly scalp DPC. The CDR3 loop spans 21 amino acids. Each cDNA molecule in the library carried unique molecular identifiers. As originally analysed: Samples held a median of approximately 96,000 TCRs, range about 23,224–690,600. Each CDR3 protein gets one entry after TCRdb re-called the RACE reads with MiXCR. The V and J calls and clone size are TCRdb's, not the authors'. The sample has 95,000 to 150,000 distinct CDR3 sequences, approximately 10% seen once.

The sequencing used whole blood, collected in connection with sensitization to the hapten diphenylcyclopropenone (DPC). The source is a woman aged 50 to 65 with alopecia areata. Some clones in this sample may be carry-over from other donors' samples. This rearrangement joins TRBV12-2 to TRBJ2-7; TRBD1 is the table's D call, not checked against the DNA. TRBV12-2 is a listed pseudogene. The chain's CDR3 is CASRLRPTPTVLRQVTYEQYF. CDR3 nucleotide sequence: TGTGCAAGTCGCTTACGTCCTACGCCTACTGTCTTAAGACAGGTCACCTACGAGCAGTACTTC.